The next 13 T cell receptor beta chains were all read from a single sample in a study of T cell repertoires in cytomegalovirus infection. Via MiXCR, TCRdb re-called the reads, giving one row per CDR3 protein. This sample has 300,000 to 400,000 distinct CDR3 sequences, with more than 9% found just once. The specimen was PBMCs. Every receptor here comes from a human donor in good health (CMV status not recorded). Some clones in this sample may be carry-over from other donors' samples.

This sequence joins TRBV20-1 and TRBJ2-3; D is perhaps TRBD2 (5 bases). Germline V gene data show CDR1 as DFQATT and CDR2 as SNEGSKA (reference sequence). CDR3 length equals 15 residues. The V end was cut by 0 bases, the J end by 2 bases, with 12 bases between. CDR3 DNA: TGCAGTGCTAGAGATCTAGCCTGGTCCACAGATACGCAGTATTTT. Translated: CSARDLAWSTDTQYF.

Here the CDR3 DNA reads TGTGCCAGCAGGTCACAGGGTGCCCAAGGCTACACCTTC. Translated, it gives CASRSQGAQGYTF. The rearrangement uses TRBV12-3 or TRBV12-4 and TRBJ1-2; the D gene is possibly TRBD1 (6 bases). With 6 bases removed from V and 8 bases from J, the gap between germline ends came to 16 bases. The CDR3 contains 13 residues.

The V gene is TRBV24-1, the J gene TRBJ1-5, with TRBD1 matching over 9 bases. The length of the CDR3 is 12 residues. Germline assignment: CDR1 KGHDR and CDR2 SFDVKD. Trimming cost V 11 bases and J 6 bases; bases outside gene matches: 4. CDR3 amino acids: CAIPGQGQPQHF. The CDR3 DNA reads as TGTGCCATCCCGGGACAGGGTCAGCCCCAGCATTTT.

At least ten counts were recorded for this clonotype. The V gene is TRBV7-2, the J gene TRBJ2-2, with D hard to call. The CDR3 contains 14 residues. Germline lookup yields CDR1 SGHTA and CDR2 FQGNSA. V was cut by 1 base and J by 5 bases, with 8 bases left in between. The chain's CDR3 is CASSLVRLTGELFF. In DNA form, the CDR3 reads TGTGCCAGCAGCTTAGTGAGGTTAACCGGGGAGCTGTTTTTT.

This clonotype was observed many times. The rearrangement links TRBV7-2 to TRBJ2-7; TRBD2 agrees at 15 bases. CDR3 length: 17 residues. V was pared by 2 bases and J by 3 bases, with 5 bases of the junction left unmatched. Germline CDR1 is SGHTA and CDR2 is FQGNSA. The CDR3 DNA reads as TGTGCCAGCAGCTTAAAGGGACTAGCGGGGGGCCTCTACGAGCAGTACTTC. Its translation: CASSLKGLAGGLYEQYF. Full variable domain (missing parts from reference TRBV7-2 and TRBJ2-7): GAGVSQSPSNKVTEKGKDVELRCDPISGHTALYWYRQSLGQGLEFLIYFQGNSAPDKSGLPSDRFSAERTGGSVSTLTIQRTQQEDSAVYLCASSLKGLAGGLYEQYFGPGTRLTVT.

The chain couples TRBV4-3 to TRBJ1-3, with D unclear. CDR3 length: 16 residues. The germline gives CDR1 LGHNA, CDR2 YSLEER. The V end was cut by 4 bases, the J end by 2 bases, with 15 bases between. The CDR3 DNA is TGCGCCAGCAGCCCTCGATTGGTTAGGCCTGGAAACACCATATATTTT. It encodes CASSPRLVRPGNTIYF.

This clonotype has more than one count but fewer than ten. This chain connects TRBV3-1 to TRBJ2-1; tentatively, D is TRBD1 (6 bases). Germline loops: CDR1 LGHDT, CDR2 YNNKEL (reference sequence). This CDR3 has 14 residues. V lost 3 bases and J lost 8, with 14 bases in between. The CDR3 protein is CASSQSQGWHEQFF. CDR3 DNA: TGTGCCAGCAGCCAGTCACAGGGCTGGCATGAGCAGTTCTTC.

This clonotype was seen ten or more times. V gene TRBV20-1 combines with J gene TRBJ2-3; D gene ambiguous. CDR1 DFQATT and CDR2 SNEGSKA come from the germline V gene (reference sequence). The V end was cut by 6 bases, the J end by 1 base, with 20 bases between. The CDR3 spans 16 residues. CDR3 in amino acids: CSASDVFAGGTDTQYF. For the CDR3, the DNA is TGCAGTGCCTCTGATGTTTTTGCTGGGGGCACAGATACGCAGTATTTT.

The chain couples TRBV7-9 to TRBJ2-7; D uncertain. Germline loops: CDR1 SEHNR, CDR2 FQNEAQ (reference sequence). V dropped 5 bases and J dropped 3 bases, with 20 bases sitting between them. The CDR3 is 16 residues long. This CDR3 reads CASSRLSAGRLYEQYF. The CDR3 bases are TGTGCCAGCAGCCGACTGTCGGCCGGGCGACTCTACGAGCAGTACTTC.

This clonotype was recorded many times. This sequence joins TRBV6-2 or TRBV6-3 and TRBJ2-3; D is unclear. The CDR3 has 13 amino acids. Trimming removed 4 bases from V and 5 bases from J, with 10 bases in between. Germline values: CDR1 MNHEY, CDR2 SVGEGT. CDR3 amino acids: CASSSSSLDTQYF. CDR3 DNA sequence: TGTGCCAGCAGTTCGTCCTCCTTAGATACGCAGTATTTT.

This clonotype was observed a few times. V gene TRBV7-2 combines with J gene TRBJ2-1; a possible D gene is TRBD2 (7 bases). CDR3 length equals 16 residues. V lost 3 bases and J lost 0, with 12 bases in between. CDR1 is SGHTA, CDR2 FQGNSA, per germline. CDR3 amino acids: CASSFAGASSYNEQFF. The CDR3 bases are TGTGCCAGCAGCTTTGCGGGGGCTAGCTCCTACAATGAGCAGTTCTTC.

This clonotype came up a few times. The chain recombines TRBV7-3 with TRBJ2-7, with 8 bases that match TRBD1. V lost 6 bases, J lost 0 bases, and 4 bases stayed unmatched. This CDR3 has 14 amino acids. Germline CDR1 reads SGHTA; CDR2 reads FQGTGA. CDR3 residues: CASRGQGISYEQYF. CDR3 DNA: TGTGCCAGCAGAGGACAGGGAATCTCCTACGAGCAGTACTTC. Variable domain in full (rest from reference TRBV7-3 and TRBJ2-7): GAGVSQTPSNKVTEKGKYVELRCDPISGHTALYWYRQSLGQGPEFLIYFQGTGAADDSGLPNDRFFAVRPEGSVSTLKIQRTERGDSAVYLCASRGQGISYEQYFGPGTRLTVT.

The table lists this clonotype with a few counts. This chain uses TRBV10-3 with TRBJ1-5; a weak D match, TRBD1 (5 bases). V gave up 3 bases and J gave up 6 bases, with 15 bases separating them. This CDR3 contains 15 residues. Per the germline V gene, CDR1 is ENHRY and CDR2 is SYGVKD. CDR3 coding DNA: TGTGCCATCAGTGACGTCAGGGAAAGGGGTCAGCCCCAGCATTTT. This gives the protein CAISDVRERGQPQHF.